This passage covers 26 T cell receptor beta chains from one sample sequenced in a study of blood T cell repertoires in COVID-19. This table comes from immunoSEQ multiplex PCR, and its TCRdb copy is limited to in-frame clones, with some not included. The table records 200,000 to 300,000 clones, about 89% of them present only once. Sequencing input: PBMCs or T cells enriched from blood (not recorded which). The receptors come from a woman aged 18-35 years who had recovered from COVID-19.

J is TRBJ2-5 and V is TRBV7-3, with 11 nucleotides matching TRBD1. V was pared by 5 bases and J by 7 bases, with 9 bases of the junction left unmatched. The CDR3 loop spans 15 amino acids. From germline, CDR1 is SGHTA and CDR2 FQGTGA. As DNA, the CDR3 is TGTGCCAGCAGCCCAGGGACAGGGGGATCCGGGACCCAGTACTTC. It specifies CASSPGTGGSGTQYF.

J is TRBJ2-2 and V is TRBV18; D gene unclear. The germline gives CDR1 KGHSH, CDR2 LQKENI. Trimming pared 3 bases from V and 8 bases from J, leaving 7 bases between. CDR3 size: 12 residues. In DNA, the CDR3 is TGTGCCAGCTCACCTATCTCGGGGGAGCTGTTTTTT. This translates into CASSPISGELFF. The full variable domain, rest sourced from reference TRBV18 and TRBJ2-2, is NAGVMQNPRHLVRRRGQEARLRCSPMKGHSHVYWYRQLPEEGLKFMVYLQKENIIDESGMPKERFSAEFPKEGPSILRIQQVVRGDSAAYFCASSPISGELFFGEGSRLTVL.

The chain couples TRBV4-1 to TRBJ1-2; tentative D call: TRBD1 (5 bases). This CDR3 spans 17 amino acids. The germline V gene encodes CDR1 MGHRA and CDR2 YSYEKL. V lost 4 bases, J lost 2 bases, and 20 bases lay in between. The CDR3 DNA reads TGCGCCAGCAGCCCAGACTCACAAAGGGGTCGGAACTATGGCTACACCTTC. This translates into CASSPDSQRGRNYGYTF.

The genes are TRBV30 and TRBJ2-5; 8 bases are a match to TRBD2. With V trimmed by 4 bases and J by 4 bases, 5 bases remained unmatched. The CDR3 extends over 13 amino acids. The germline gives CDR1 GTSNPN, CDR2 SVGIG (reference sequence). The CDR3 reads CAWNRGGRETQYF. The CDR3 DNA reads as TGTGCCTGGAACCGGGGGGGTCGAGAGACCCAGTACTTC.

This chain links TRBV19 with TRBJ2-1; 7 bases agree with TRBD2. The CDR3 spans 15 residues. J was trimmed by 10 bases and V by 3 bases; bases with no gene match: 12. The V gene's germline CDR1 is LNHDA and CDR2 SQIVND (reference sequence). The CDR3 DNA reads TGTGCCAGTAGTATTCGGCGGGAGACTCCTTTCGAGCAGTTCTTC. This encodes CASSIRRETPFEQFF.

CDR3 sequence: CASSLGPGGTGELFF. The CDR3 DNA reads as TGCGCCAGCAGTTTGGGTCCGGGCGGGACCGGGGAGCTGTTTTTT. V and J are TRBV4-3 and TRBJ2-2; D possibly corresponds to TRBD2 (5 bases). V lost 6 bases and J 5 bases, leaving 16 bases between the germline ends. The CDR3 is 15 residues long. Germline CDR1 is LGHNA and CDR2 is YSLEER.

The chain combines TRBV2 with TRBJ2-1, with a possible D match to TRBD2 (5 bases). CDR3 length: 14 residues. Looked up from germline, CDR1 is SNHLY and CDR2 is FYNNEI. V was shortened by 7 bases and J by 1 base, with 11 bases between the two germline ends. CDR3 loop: CASKRVPSYNEQFF. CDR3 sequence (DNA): TGTGCCAGCAAGAGGGTTCCATCCTACAATGAGCAGTTCTTC.

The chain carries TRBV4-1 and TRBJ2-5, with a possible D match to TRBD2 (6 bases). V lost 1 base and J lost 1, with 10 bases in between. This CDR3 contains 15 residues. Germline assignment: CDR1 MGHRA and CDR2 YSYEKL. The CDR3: CASSQVRGTQETQYF. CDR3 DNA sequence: TGCGCCAGCAGCCAAGTTCGGGGGACCCAAGAGACCCAGTACTTC.

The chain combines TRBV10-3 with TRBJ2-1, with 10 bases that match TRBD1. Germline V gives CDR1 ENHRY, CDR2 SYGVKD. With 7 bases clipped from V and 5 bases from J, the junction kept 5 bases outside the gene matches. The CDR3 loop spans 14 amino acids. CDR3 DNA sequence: TGTGCCATCAATAGGGACAGGGGAAACAATGAGCAGTTCTTC. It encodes CAINRDRGNNEQFF.

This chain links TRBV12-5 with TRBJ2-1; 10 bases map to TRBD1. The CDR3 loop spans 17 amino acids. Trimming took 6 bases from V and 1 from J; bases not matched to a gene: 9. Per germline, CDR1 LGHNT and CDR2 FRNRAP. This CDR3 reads CASGRQPGQGSYNEQFF. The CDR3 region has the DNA TGTGCTAGTGGCCGCCAACCGGGACAGGGGTCCTACAATGAGCAGTTCTTC.

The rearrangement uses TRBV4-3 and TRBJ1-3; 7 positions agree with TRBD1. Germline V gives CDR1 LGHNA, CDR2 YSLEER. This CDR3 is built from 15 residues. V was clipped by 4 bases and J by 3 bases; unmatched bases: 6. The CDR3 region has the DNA TGCGCCAGCAGCCCGTCTCCAGGGGGTGGAAACACCATATATTTT. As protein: CASSPSPGGGNTIYF.

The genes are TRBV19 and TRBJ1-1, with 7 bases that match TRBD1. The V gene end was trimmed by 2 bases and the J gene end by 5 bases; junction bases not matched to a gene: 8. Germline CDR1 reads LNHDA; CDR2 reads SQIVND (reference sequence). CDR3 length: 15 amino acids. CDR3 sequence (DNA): TGTGCCAGTAGTATAACTAGACAGGGTGATACTGAAGCTTTCTTT. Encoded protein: CASSITRQGDTEAFF.

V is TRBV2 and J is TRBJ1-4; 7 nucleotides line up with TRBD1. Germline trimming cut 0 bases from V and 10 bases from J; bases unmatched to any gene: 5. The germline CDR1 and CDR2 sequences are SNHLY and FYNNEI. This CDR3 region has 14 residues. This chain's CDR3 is CASSEALTGPKLFF. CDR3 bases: TGTGCCAGCAGTGAAGCGTTGACAGGGCCAAAACTGTTTTTT.

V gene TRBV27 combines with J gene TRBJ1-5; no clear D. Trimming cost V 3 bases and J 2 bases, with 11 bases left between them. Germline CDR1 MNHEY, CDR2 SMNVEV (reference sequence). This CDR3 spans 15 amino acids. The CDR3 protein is CASSLSGAGNQPQHF. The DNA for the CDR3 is TGTGCCAGCAGTTTGTCGGGAGCCGGCAATCAGCCCCAGCATTTT.

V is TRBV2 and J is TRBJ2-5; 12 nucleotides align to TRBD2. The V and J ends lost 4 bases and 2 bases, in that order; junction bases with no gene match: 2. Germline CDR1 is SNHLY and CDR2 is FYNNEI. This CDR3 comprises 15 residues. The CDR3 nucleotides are TGTGCCAGCAGTGTAGGACTAGCGGGACAAGAGACCCAGTACTTC. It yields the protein CASSVGLAGQETQYF. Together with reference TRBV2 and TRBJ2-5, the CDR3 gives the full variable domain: EPEVTQTPSHQVTQMGQEVILRCVPISNHLYFYWYRQILGQKVEFLVSFYNNEISEKSEIFDDQFSVERPDGSNFTLKIRSTKLEDSAMYFCASSVGLAGQETQYFGPGTRLLVL.

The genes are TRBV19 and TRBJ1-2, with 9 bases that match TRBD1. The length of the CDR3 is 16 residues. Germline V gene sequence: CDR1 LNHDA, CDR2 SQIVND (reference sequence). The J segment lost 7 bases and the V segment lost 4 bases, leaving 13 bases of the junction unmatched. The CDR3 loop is CASSRTGEMRFGGYTF. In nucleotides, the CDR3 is TGTGCCAGTAGTAGGACAGGGGAGATGAGATTTGGTGGCTACACCTTC. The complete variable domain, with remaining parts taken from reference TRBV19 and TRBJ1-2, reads DGGITQSPKYLFRKEGQNVTLSCEQNLNHDAMYWYRQDPGQGLRLIYYSQIVNDFQKGDIAEGYSVSREKKESFPLTVTSAQKNPTAFYLCASSRTGEMRFGGYTFGSGTRLTVV.

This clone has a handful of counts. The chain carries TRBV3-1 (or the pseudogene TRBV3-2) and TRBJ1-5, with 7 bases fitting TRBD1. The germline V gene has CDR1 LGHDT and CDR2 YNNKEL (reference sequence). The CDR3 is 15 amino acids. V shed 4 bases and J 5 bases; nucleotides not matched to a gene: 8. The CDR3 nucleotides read TGTGCCAGCAGCCTAACAGGGGTAGTGGATCAGCCCCAGCATTTT. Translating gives CASSLTGVVDQPQHF.

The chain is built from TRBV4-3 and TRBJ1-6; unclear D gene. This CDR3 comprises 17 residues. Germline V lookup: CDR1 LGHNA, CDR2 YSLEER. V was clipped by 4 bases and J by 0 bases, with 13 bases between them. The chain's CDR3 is CASSPEVNYSYNSPLHF. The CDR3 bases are TGCGCCAGCAGCCCAGAAGTTAACTACTCCTATAATTCACCCCTCCACTTT.

CDR3 residues: CASIKGRNTDTQYF. The DNA for the CDR3 is TGTGCCAGCATCAAGGGGCGGAACACAGATACGCAGTATTTT. This chain links TRBV7-2 with TRBJ2-3, with D tentatively TRBD1 (5 bases). The V gene's germline CDR1 is SGHTA and CDR2 FQGNSA. V lost 7 bases and J lost 2, with 13 bases in between. The CDR3 runs to 14 residues.

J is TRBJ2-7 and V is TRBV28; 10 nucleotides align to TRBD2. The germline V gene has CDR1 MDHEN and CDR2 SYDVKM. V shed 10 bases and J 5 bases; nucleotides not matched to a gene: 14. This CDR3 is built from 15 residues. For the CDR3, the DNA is TGTGCCACACAGGAAGCGGGAGGGTTACCCCACGAGCAGTACTTC. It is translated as CATQEAGGLPHEQYF.

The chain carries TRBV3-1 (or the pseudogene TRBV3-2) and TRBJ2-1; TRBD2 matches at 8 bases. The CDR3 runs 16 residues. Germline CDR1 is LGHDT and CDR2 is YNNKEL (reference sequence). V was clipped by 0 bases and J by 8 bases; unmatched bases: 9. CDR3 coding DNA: TGTGCCAGCAGCCAAGATATGGCGGGGGGCCAAGATGAGCAGTTCTTC. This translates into CASSQDMAGGQDEQFF.

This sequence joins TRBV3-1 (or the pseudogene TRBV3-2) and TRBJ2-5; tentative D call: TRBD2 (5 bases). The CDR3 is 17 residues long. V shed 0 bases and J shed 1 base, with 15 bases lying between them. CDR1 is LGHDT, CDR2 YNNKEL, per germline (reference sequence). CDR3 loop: CASSQDLNRGIQETQYF. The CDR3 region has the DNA TGTGCCAGCAGCCAAGATCTTAATCGAGGGATCCAAGAGACCCAGTACTTC.

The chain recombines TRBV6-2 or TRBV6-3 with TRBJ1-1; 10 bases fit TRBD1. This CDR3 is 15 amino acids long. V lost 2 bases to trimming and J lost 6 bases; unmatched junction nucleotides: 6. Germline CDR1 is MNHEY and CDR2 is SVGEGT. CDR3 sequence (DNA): TGTGCCAGCAGTTACGCCCCGGACAGGGGGGCTGAAGCTTTCTTT. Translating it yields CASSYAPDRGAEAFF.

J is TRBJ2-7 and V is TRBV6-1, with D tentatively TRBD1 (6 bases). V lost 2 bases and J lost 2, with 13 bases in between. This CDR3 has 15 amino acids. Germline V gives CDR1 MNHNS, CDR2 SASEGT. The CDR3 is CASSESRTATYEQYF. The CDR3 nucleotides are TGTGCCAGCAGTGAATCGAGGACAGCAACCTACGAGCAGTACTTC.

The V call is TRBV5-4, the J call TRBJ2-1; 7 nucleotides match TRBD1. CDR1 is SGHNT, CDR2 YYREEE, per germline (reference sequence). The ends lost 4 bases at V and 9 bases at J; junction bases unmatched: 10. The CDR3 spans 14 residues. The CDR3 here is CASSPGQLTSEQFF. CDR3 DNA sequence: TGTGCCAGCAGCCCGGGACAGCTTACGAGTGAGCAGTTCTTC.

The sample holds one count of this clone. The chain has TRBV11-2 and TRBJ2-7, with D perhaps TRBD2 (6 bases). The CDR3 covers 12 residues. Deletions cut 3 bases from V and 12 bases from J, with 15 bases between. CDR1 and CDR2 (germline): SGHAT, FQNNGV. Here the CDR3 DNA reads TGTGCCAGCAGCTTTACGCGGGAAATGGCGTACTTC. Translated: CASSFTREMAYF.